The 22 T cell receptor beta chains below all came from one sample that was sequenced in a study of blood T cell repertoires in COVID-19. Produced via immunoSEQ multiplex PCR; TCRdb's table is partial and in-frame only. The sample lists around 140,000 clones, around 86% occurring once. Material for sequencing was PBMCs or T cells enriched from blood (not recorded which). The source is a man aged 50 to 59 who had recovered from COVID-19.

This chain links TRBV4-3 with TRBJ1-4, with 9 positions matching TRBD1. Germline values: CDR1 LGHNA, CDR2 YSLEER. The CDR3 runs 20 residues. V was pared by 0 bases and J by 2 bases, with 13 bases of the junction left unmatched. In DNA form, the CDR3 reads TGCGCCAGCAGCCAAGACGTAGGACAGGGGTGGATACGCACTAATGAAAAACTGTTTTTT. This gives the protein CASSQDVGQGWIRTNEKLFF.

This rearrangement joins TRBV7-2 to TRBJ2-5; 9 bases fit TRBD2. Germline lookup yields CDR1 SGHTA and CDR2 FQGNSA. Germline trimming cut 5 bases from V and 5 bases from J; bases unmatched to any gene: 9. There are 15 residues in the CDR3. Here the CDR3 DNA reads TGTGCCAGCAGCCTTACGCGGGGGGGATGGGAGACCCAGTACTTC. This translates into CASSLTRGGWETQYF. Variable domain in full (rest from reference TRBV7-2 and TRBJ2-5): GAGVSQSPSNKVTEKGKDVELRCDPISGHTALYWYRQSLGQGLEFLIYFQGNSAPDKSGLPSDRFSAERTGGSVSTLTIQRTQQEDSAVYLCASSLTRGGWETQYFGPGTRLLVL.

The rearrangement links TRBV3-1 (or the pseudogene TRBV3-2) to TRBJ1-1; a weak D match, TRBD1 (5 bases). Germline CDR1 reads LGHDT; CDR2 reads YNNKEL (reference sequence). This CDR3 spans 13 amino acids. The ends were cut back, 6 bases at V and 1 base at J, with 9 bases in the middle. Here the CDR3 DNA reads TGTGCCAGCAGTTTGGGGCAGAACACTGAAGCTTTCTTT. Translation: CASSLGQNTEAFF.

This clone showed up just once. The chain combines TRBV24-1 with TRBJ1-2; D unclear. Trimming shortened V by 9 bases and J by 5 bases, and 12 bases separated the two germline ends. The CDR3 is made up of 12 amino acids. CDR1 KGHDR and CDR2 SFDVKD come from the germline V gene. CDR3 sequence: CATSESYYGYTF. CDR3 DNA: TGTGCCACCTCAGAAAGTTATTATGGCTACACCTTC.

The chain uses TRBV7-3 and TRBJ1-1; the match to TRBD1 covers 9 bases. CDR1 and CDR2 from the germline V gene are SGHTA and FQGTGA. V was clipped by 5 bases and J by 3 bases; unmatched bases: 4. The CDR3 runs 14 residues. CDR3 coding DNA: TGTGCCAGCAGCGTCACAGGGGGCTACACTGAAGCTTTCTTT. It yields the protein CASSVTGGYTEAFF.

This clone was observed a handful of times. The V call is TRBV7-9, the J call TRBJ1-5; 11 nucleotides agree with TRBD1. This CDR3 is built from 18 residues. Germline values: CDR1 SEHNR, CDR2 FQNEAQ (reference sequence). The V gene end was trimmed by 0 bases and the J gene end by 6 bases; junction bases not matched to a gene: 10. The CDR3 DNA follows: TGTGCCAGCAGCTTAGCGGCCCCGGGACAGGGGGTTCCTCAGCCCCAGCATTTT. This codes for CASSLAAPGQGVPQPQHF.

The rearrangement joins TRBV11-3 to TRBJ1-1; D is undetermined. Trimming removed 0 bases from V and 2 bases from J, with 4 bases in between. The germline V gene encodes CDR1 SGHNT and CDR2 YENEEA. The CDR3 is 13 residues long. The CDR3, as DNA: TGTGCCAGCAGCTTAGAATCTAACACTGAAGCTTTCTTT. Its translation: CASSLESNTEAFF.

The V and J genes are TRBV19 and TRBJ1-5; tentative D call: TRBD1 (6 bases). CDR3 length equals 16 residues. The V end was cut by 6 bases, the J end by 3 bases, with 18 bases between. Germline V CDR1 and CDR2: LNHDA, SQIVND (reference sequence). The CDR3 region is CASRKLSGTNNQPQHF. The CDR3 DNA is TGTGCCAGTAGAAAACTCTCCGGGACAAACAATCAGCCCCAGCATTTT.

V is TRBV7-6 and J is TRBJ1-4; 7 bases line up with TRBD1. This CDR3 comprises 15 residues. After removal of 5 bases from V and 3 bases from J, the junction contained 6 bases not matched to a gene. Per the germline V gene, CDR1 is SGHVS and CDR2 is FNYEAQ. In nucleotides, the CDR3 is TGTGCCAGCAGCAGAGACAGGGCAGCTAATGAAAAACTGTTTTTT. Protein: CASSRDRAANEKLFF.

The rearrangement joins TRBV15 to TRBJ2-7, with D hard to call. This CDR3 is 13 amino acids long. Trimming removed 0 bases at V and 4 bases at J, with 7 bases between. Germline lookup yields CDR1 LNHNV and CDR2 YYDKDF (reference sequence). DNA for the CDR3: TGTGCCACCAGCAGAGATCAGAGGTACGAGCAGTACTTC. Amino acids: CATSRDQRYEQYF.

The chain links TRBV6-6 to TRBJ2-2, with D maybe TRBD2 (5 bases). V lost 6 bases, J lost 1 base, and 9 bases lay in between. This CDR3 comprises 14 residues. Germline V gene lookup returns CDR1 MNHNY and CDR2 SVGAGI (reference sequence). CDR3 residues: CASSFGKNTGELFF. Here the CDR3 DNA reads TGTGCCAGCAGCTTCGGGAAGAACACCGGGGAGCTGTTTTTT.

CDR3 nucleotide sequence: TGTGCCAGCAGCGCCATACAGGGGTGGCAAGAGACCCAGTACTTC. This sequence encodes CASSAIQGWQETQYF. The chain employs TRBV9 and TRBJ2-5, with 7 bases matching TRBD1. Unmatched junction bases numbered 7, after V lost 3 bases and J lost 2 bases. This CDR3 comprises 15 residues. Germline CDR1 reads SGDLS; CDR2 reads YYNGEE.

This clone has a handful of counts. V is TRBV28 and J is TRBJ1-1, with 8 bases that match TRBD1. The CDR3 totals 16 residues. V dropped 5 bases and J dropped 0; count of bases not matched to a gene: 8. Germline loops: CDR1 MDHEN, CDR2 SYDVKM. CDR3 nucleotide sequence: TGTGCCAGCAGTCTCAGACAGGGGATCATGAACACTGAAGCTTTCTTT. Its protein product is CASSLRQGIMNTEAFF. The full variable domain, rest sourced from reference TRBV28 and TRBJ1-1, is DVKVTQSSRYLVKRTGEKVFLECVQDMDHENMFWYRQDPGLGLRLIYFSYDVKMKEKGDIPEGYSVSREKKERFSLILESASTNQTSMYLCASSLRQGIMNTEAFFGQGTRLTVV.

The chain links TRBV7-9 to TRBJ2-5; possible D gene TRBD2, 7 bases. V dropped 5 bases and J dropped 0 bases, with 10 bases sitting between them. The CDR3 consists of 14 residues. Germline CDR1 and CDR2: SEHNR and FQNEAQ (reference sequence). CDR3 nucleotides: TGTGCCAGCAGCCGAGGGGGGGACCAAGAGACCCAGTACTTC. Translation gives CASSRGGDQETQYF.

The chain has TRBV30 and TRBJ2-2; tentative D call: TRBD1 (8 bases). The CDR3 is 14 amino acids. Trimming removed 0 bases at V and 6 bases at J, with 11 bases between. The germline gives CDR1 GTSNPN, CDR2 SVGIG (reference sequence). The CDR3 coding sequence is TGTGCCTGGAGTGTACAGGGGGGGTCCGGGGAGCTGTTTTTT. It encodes CAWSVQGGSGELFF.

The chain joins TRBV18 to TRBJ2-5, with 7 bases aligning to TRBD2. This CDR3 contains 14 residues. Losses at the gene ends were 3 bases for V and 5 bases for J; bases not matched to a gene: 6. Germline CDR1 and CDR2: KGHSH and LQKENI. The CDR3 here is CASSPGGAGETQYF. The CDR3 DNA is TGTGCCAGCTCACCGGGAGGGGCTGGGGAGACCCAGTACTTC. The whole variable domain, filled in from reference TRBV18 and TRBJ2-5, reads NAGVMQNPRHLVRRRGQEARLRCSPMKGHSHVYWYRQLPEEGLKFMVYLQKENIIDESGMPKERFSAEFPKEGPSILRIQQVVRGDSAAYFCASSPGGAGETQYFGPGTRLLVL.

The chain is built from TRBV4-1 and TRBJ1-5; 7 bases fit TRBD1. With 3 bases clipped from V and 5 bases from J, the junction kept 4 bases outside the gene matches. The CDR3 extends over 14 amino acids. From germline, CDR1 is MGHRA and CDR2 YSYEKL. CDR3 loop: CASSQRQGDQPQHF. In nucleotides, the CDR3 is TGCGCCAGCAGCCAGCGACAGGGTGATCAGCCCCAGCATTTT.

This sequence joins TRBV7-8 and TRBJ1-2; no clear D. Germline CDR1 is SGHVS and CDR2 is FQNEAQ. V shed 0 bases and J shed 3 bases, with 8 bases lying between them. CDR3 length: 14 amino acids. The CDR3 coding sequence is TGTGCCAGCAGCTTAGCGTACGGAGACTATGGCTACACCTTC. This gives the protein CASSLAYGDYGYTF.

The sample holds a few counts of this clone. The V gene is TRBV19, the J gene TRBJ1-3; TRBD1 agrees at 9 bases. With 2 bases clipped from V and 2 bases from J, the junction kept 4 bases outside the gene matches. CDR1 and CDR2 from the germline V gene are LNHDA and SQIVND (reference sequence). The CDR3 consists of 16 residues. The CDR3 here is CASSIFGQGPGNTIYF. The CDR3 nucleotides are TGTGCCAGTAGTATATTTGGACAGGGGCCTGGAAACACCATATATTTT.

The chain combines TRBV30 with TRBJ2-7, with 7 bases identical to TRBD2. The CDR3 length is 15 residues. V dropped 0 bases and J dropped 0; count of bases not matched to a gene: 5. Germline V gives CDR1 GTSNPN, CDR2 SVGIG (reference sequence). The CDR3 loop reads CAWSVFGGSSYEQYF. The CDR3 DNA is TGTGCCTGGAGTGTATTTGGCGGGAGCTCCTACGAGCAGTACTTC.

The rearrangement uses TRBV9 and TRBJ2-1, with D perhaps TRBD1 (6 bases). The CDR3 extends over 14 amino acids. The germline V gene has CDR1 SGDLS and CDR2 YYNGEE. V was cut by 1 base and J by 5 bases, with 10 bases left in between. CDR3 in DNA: TGTGCCAGCAGCGTACAGGACAGTAACAATGAGCAGTTCTTC. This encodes CASSVQDSNNEQFF.

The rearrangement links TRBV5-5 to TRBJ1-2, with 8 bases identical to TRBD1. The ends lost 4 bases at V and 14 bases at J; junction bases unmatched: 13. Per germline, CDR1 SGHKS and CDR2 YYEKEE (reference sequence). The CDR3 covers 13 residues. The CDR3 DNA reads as TGTGCCAGCAGCCTGTCGACAGGGGCGACGAGGACCTTC. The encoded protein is CASSLSTGATRTF.